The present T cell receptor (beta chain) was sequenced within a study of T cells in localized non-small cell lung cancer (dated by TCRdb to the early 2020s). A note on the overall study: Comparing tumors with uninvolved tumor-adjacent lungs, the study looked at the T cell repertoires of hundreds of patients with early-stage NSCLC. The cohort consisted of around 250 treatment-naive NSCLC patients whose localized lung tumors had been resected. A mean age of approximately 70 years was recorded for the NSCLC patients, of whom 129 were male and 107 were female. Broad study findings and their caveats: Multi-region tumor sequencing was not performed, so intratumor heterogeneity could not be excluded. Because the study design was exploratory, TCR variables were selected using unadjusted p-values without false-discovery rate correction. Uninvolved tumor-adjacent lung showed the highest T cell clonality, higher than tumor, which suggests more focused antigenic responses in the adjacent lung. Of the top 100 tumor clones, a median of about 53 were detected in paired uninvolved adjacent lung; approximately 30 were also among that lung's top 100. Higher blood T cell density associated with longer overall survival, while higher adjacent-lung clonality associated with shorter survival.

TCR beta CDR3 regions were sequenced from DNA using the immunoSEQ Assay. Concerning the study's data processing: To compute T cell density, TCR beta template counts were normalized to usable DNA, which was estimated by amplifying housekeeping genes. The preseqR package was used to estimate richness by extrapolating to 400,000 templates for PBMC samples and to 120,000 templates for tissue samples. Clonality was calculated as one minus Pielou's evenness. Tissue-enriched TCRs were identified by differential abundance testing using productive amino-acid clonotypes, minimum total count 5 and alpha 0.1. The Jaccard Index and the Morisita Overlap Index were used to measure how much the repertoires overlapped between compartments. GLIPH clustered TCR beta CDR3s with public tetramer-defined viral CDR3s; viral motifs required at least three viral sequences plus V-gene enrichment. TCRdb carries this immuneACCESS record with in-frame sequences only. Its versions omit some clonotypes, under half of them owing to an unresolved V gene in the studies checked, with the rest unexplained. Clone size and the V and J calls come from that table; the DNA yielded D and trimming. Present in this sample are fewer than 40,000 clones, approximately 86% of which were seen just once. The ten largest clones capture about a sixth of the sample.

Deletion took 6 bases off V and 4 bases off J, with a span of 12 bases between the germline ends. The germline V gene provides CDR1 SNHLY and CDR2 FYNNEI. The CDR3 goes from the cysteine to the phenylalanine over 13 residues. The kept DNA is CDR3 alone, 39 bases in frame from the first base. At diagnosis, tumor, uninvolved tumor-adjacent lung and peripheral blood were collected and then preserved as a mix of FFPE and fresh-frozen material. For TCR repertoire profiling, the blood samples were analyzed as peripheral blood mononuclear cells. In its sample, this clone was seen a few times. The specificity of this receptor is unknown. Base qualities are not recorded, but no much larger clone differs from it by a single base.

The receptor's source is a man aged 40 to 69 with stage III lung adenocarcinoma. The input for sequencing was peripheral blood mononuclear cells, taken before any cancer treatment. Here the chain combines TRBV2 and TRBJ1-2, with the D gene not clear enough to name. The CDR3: CASSFVESYGYTF. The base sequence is TGTGCCAGCAGCTTTGTAGAGAGCTATGGCTACACCTTC.